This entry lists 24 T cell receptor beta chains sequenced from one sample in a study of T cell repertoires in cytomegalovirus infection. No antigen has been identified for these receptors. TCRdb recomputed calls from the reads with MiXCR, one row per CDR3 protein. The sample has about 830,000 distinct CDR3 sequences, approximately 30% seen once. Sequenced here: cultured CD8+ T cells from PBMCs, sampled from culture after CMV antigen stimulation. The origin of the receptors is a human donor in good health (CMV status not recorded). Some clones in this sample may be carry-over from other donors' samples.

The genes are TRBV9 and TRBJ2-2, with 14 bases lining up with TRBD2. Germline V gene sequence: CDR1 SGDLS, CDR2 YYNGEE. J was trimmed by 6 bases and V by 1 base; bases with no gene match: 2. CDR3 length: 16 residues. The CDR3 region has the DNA TGTGCCAGCAGCGTAAGACTAGCGGGGGGGCCCGGGGAGCTGTTTTTT. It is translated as CASSVRLAGGPGELFF.

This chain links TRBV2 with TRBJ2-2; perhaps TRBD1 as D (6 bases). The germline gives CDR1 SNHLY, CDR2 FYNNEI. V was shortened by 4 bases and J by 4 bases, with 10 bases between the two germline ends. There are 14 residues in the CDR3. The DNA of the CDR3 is TGTGCCAGCAGTGGGGGACAATCCACCGGGGAGCTGTTTTTT. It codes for CASSGGQSTGELFF.

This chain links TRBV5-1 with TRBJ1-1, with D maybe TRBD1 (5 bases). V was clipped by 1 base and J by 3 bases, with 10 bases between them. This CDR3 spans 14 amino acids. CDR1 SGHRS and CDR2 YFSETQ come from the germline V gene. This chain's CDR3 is CASSLIGADTEAFF. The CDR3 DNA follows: TGCGCCAGCAGCTTGATAGGGGCTGACACTGAAGCTTTCTTT.

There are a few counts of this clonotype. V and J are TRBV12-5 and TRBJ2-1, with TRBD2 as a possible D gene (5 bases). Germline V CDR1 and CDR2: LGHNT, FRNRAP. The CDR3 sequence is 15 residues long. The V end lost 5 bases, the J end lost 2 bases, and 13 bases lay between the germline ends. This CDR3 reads CASGPFSGAYNEQFF. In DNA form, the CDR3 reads TGTGCTAGTGGTCCGTTCTCCGGGGCCTACAATGAGCAGTTCTTC.

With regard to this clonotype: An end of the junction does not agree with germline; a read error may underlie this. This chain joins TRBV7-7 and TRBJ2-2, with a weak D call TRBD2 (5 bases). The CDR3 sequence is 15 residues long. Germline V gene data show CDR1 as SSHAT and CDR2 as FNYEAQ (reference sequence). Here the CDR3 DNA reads TGTGCTAGCAGCCCTCAGGCGGGTGAGGCCGGGGAGCTGTTTTTT. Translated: CASSPQAGEAGELFF.

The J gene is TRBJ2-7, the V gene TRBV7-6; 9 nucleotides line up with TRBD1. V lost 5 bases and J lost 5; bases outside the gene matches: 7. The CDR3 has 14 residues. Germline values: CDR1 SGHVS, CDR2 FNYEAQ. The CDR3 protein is CASSQRTGVNEQYF. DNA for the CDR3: TGTGCCAGCAGCCAGCGGACAGGGGTAAACGAGCAGTACTTC.

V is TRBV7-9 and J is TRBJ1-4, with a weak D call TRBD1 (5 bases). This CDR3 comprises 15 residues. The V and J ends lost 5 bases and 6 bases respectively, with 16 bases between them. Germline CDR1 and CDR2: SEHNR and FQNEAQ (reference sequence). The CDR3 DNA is TGTGCCAGCAGCGCCCCGGGACGGAGAGATGAAAAACTGTTTTTT. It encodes CASSAPGRRDEKLFF.

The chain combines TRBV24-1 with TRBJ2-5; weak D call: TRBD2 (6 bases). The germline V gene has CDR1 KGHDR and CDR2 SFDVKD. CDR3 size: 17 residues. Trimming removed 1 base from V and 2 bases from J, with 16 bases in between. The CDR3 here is CATSDLSRAGGQETQYF. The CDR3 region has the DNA TGTGCCACCAGTGATTTATCACGGGCCGGGGGTCAAGAGACCCAGTACTTC.

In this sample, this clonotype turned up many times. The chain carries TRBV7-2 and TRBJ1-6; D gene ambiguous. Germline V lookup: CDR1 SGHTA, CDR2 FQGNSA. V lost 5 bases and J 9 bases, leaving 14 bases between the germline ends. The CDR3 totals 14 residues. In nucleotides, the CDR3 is TGTGCCAGCAGCCTGGGCCCCTTGAGTTCACCCCTCCACTTT. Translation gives CASSLGPLSSPLHF.

The CDR3 nucleotides are TGTGCCAGCGACGTCCAGGGGGAACCCTATAATTCACCCCTCCACTTT. Its translation is CASDVQGEPYNSPLHF. The genes are TRBV25-1 and TRBJ1-6, with TRBD1 matching 7 bases. This CDR3 region has 16 residues. CDR1 is MGHDK and CDR2 is SYGVNS in the germline V gene. Trimming removed 8 bases from V and 2 bases from J; junction bases left unmatched: 9. The whole variable domain, filled in from reference TRBV25-1 and TRBJ1-6, reads EADIYQTPRYLVIGTGKKITLECSQTMGHDKMYWYQQDPGMELHLIHYSYGVNSTEKGDLSSESTVSRIRTEHFPLTLESARPSHTSQYLCASDVQGEPYNSPLHFGNGTRLTVT.

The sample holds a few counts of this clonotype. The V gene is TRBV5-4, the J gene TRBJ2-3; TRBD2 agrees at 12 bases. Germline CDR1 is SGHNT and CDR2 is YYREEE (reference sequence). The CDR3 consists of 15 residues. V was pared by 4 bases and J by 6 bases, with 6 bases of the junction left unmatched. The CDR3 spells CASSTTSGGGDTQYF. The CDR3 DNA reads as TGTGCCAGCAGCACGACTAGCGGGGGAGGGGATACGCAGTATTTT.

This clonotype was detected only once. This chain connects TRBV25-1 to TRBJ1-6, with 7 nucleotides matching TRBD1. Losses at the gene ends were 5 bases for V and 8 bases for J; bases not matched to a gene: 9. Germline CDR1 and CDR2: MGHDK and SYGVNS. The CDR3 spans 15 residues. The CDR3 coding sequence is TGTGCCAGCAGTTCCCTGAAGAGGGGGCATTCACCCCTCCACTTT. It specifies CASSSLKRGHSPLHF.

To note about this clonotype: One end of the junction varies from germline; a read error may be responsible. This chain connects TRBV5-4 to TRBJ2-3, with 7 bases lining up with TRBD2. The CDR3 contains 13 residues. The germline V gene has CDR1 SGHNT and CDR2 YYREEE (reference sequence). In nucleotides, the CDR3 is TGTGCCAACAGCTTGCTCGGGGGGTTTACGCAGTATTTT. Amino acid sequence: CANSLLGGFTQYF.

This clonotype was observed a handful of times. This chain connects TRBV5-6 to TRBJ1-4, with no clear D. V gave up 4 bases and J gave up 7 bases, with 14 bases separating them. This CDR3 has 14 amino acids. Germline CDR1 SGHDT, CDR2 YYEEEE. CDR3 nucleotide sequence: TGTGCCAGCAGCGGAGGCCGGCCTTCTGAAAAACTGTTTTTT. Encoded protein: CASSGGRPSEKLFF.

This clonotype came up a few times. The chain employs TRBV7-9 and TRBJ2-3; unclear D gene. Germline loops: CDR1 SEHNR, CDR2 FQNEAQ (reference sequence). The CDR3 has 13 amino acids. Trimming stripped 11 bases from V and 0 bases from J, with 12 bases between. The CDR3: CAGDQQSTDTQYF. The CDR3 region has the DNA TGTGCCGGGGATCAGCAAAGCACAGATACGCAGTATTTT.

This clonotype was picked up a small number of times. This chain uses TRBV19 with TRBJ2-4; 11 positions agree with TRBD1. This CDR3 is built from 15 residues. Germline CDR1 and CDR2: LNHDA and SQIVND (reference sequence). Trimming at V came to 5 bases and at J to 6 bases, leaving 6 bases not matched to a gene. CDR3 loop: CASSAGQGARNIQYF. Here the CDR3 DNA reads TGTGCCAGTAGTGCCGGACAGGGGGCTCGAAACATTCAGTACTTC.

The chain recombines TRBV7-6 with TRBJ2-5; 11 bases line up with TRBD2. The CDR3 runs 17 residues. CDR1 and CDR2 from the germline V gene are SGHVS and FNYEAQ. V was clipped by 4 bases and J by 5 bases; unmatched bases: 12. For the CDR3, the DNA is TGTGCCAGCAGCTCCGGAATAGCGGGGGGGTTTCGGGAGACCCAGTACTTC. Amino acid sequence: CASSSGIAGGFRETQYF.

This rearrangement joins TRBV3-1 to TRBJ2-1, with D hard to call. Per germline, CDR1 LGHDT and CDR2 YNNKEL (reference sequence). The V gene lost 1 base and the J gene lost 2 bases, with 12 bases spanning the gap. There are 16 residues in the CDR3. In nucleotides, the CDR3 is TGTGCCAGCAGCCAAGCACCCGGGTCCCCCTACAATGAGCAGTTCTTC. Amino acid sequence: CASSQAPGSPYNEQFF.

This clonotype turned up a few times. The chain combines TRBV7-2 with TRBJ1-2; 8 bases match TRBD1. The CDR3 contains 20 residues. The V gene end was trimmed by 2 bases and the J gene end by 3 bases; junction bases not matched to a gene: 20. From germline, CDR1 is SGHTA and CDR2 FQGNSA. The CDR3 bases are TGTGCCAGCAGCTTAAATCGCGCTTTTGGGCAGGGGGCGCGTGACTATGGCTACACCTTC. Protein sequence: CASSLNRAFGQGARDYGYTF.

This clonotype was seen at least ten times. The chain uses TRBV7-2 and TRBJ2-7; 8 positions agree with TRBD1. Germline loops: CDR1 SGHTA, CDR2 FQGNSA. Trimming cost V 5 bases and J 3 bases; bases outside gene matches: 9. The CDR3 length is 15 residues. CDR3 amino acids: CASSPEDRAVYEQYF. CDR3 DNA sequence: TGTGCCAGCAGCCCTGAGGACAGGGCCGTCTACGAGCAGTACTTC.

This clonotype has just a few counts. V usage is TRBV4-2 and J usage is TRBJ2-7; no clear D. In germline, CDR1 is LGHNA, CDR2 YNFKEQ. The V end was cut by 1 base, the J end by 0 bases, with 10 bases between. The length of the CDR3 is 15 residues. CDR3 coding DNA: TGTGCCAGCAGCCAAGCCTGGCCAGACTCCTACGAGCAGTACGTC. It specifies CASSQAWPDSYEQYV.

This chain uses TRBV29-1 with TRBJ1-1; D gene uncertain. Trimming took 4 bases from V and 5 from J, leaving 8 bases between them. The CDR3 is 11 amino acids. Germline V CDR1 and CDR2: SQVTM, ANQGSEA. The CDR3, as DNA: TGCAGCGTTGTTTGGGGTACTGAAGCTTTCTTT. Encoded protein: CSVVWGTEAFF.

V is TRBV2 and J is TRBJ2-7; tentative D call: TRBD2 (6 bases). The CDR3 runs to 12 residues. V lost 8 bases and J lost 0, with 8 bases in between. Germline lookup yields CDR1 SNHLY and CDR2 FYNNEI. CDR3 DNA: TGTGCCAGCGCGGGACGCTCCTACGAGCAGTACTTC. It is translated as CASAGRSYEQYF.

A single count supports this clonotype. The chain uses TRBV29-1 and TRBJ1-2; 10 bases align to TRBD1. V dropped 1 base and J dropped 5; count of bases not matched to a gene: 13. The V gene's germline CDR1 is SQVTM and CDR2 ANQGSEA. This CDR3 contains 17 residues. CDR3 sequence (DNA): TGCAGCGTTGAAGCTCCATTAAGGGACAGGGGTGGGTATGGCTACACCTTC. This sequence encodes CSVEAPLRDRGGYGYTF. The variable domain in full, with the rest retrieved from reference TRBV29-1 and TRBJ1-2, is SAVISQKPSRDICQRGTSLTIQCQVDSQVTMMFWYRQQPGQSLTLIATANQGSEATYESGFVIDKFPISRPNLTFSTLTVSNMSPEDSSIYLCSVEAPLRDRGGYGYTFGSGTRLTVV.